The 3 T cell receptor beta chains reported below all come from one sample, sequenced in a study of response to subunit inactivated influenza vaccine. From the RT-PCR reads, TCRdb called clonotypes with MiXCR, one entry per CDR3 protein. The table lists 550,000 to 650,000 distinct CDR3 sequences, about 10% of them singletons. The sample consisted of PBMCs from blood, taken on the day of vaccination. The receptors originated from a man between 50 and 59 years old who received an inactivated influenza vaccine.

This clonotype has a handful of counts. The CDR3 loop reads CASSYSEGEQFF. The CDR3, as DNA: TGTGCCAGCAGTTACTCGGAGGGAGAGCAGTTCTTC. V gene TRBV6-2 or TRBV6-3 combines with J gene TRBJ2-1; perhaps TRBD2 as D (6 bases). Germline lookup yields CDR1 MNHEY and CDR2 SVGEGT. This CDR3 has 12 residues. V gave up 0 bases and J gave up 10 bases, with 7 bases separating them.

This clonotype has at least ten counts. J is TRBJ2-5 and V is TRBV5-1; tentatively, D is TRBD1 or TRBD2 (6 bases each). The CDR3 runs to 17 residues. Deletions cut 0 bases from V and 3 bases from J, with 18 bases between. CDR1 and CDR2 (germline): SGHRS, YFSETQ. CDR3 residues: CASSLGGTGAQEETQYF. The CDR3 nucleotides are TGCGCCAGCAGCTTGGGGGGGACGGGGGCCCAGGAAGAGACCCAGTACTTC.

The chain joins TRBV5-1 to TRBJ1-6; 7 positions agree with TRBD1. Germline V gives CDR1 SGHRS, CDR2 YFSETQ. V dropped 5 bases and J dropped 5; count of bases not matched to a gene: 7. This CDR3 region has 15 residues. The CDR3 bases are TGCGCCAGCAGTTTCACGCAGGGGGATAATTCACCCCTCCACTTT. It is translated as CASSFTQGDNSPLHF. Variable domain in full (rest from reference TRBV5-1 and TRBJ1-6): KAGVTQTPRYLIKTRGQQVTLSCSPISGHRSVSWYQQTPGQGLQFLFEYFSETQRNKGNFPGRFSGRQFSNSRSEMNVSTLELGDSALYLCASSFTQGDNSPLHFGNGTRLTVT.